This TCR beta chain came from a study of T cell responses to AZD1222 COVID-19 vaccine. Trimming took off 6 bases at V and 2 bases at J, with 10 bases between the two ends. Germline V gives CDR1 MNHEY, CDR2 SVGAGI. The length of the CDR3 is 13 residues. Assay: immunoSEQ multiplex PCR; the TCRdb copy retains only in-frame clones and omits some. The sample has just under 75,000 clones, 80% seen once. The input for sequencing was peripheral blood, taken 28 days after the second AZD1222 dose. The chain combines TRBV6-5 with TRBJ2-5, with D hard to call. The sequence derives from an adult who received the AZD1222 COVID-19 vaccine. CDR3 residues: CASSWTQQETQYF. The CDR3, as DNA: TGTGCCAGCAGCTGGACCCAACAAGAGACCCAGTACTTC.